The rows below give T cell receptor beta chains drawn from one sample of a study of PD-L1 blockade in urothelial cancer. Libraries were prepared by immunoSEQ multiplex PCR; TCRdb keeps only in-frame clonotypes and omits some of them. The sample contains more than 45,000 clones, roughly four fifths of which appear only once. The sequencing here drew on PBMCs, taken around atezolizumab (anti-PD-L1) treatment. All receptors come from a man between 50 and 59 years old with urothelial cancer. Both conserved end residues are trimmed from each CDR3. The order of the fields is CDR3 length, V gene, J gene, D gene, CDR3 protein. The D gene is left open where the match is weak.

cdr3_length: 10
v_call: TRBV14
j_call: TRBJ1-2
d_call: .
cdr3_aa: ASRQGGYGYT

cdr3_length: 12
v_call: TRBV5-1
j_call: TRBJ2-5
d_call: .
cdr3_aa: ASSWRGPEETQY

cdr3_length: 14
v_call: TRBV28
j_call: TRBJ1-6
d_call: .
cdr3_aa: ASSFATWGRNSPLH

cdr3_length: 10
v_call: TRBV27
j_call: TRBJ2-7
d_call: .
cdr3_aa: ASSRSTYEQY

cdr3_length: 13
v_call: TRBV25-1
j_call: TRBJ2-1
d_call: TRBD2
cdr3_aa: ASSLGGGHYNEQF

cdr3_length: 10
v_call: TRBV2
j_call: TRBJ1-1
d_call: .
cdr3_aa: ASKRASPEAF

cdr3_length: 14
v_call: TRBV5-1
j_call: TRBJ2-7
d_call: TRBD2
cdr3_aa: ASSLGLAGGAYEQY

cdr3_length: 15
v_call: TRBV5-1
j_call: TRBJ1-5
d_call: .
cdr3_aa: ASSLGAGLDSNQPQH

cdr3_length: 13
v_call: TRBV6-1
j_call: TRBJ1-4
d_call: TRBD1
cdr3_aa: ASSRIEQGDEKLF

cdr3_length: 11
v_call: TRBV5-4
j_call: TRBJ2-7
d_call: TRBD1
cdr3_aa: ASSLDWTGGQY

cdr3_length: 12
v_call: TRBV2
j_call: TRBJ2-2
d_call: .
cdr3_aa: ASTPDLNTGELF

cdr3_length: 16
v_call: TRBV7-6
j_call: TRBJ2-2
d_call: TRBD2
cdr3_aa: ASSLVPSAGGHTGELF

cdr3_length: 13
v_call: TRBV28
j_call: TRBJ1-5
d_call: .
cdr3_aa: ASSFVGGAGQPQH

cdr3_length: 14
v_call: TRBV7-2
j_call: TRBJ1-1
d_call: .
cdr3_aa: ASSRRGRSGNTEAF

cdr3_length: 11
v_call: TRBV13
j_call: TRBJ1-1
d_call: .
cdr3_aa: ASSIREGTEAF

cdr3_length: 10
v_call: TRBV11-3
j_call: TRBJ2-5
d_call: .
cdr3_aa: AQWTVQETQY

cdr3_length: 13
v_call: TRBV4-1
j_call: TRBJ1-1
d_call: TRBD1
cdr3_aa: ASSLEQGTDTEAF

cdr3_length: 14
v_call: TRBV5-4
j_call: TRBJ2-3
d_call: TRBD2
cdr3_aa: ASSSGTSGPTDTQY

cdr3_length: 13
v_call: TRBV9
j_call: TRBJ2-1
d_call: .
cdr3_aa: ASSVDGLPNNEQF

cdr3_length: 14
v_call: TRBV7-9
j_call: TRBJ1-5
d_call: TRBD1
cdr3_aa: ASSLDSPRQGRPQH

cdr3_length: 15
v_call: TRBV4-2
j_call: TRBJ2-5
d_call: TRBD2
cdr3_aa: ASSRETSGRGGETQY

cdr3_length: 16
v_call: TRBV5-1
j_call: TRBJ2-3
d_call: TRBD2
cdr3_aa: ASSRGTSGRTLTDTQY

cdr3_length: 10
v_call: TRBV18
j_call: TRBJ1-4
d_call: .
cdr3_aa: ASSPAVGKLF

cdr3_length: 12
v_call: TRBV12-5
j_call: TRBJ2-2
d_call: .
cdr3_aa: ASGFARRTGELF

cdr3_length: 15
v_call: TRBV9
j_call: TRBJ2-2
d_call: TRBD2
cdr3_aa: ARGRLVNLEGVGELF

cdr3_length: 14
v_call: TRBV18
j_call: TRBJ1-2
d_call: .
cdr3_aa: ASSPQSNSQFYGYT

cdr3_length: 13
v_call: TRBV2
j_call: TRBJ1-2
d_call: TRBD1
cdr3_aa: ASSERVDREIGYT

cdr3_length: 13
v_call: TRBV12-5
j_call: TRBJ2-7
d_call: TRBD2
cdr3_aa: ASGGGESNHGEQY

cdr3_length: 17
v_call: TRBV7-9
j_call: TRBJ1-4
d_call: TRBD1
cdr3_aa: ASSPQIGTGSGTNEKLF

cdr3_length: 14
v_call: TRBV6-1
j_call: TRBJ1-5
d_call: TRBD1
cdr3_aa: ASSELRGRSNQPQH

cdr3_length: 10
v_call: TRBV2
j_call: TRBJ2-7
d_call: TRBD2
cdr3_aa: ASIGRVGEQY

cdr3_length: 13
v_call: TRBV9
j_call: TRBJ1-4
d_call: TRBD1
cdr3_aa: ASSVQGQDNEKLF

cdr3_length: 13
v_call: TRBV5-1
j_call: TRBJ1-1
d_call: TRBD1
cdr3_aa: ASSLERQGNTEAF

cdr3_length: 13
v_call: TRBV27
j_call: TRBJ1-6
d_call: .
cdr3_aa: ASSPSRSVNSPLH

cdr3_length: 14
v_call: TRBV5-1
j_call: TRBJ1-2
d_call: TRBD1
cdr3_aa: ASSLGVIGTGQGYT

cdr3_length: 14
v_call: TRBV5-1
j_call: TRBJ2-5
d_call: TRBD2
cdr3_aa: ASSGLGGAGDETQY

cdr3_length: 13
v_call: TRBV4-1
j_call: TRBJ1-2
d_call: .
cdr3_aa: ASSLTGTSRYGYT

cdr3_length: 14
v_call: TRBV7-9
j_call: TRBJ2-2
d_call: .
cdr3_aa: ASSSGRGSNTGELF

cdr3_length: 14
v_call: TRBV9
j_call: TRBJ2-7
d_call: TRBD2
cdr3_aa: ASSGGGTSGPYEQY

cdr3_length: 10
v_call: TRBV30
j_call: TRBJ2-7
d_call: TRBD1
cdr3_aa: AWDRGPYEQY

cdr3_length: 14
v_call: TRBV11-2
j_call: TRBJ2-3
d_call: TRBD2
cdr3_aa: ASSPQRGGVSDTQY

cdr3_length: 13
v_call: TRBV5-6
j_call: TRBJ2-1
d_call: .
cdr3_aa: ASSPMGGRYNEQF

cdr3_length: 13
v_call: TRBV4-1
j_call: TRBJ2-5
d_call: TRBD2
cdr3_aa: ASSLSGGAQETQY

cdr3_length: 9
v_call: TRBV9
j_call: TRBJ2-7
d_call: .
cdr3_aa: ASSVGGEQY

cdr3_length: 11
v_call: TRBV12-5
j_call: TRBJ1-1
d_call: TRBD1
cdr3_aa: ASGPQGAGEAF

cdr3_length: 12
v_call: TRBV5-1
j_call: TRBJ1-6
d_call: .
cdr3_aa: ASSLGQGGSPLH

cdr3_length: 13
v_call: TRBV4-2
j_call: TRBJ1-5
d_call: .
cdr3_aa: ASSQVGDGGKPQH

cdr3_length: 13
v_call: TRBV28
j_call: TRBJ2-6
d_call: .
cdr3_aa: ASSLGTTGANVLT